One sample yielded the 9 T cell receptor beta chains listed below, sequenced in a study of blood T cell repertoires in COVID-19. Method: immunoSEQ multiplex PCR; TCRdb's copy keeps in-frame clones and lacks some. The table records roughly 100,000 clones, over 70% of them present only once. The sequencing sample was made of peripheral blood. The receptor source for this set is a human donor with acute or convalescent COVID-19. The donor label of this sample is uncertain.

The rearrangement links TRBV6-5 to TRBJ2-3; 15 bases are a match to TRBD2. In germline, CDR1 is MNHEY, CDR2 SVGAGI. CDR3 length: 15 residues. The J segment lost 5 bases and the V segment lost 6 bases, leaving 3 bases of the junction unmatched. The CDR3 sequence is CASRRTSGGVDTQYF. The CDR3 nucleotides are TGTGCCAGCAGGCGGACTAGCGGGGGGGTAGATACGCAGTATTTT.

This clone was detected ten times or more. The chain has TRBV18 and TRBJ2-1; TRBD1 matches at 9 bases. CDR1 KGHSH and CDR2 LQKENI come from the germline V gene. The ends lost 4 bases at V and 3 bases at J; junction bases unmatched: 4. The CDR3 extends over 15 amino acids. This CDR3 reads CASSRLTGGYNEQFF. The CDR3 DNA is TGTGCCAGCTCACGGTTGACAGGGGGCTACAATGAGCAGTTCTTC.

V is TRBV6-5 and J is TRBJ1-1, with D maybe TRBD1 (5 bases). CDR1 and CDR2 from the germline V gene are MNHEY and SVGAGI. Trimming shortened V by 11 bases and J by 3 bases, and 19 bases separated the two germline ends. This CDR3 is 14 amino acids long. The CDR3 reads CAVRDSRVYTEAFF. For the CDR3, the DNA is TGTGCCGTCCGGGACTCTCGTGTTTACACTGAAGCTTTCTTT.

The chain uses TRBV13 and TRBJ1-2; no clear D. Looked up from germline, CDR1 is PRHDT and CDR2 is FYEKMQ (reference sequence). Between the trimmed V and J ends, which lost 3 bases and 2 bases, there was a span of 10 bases. The CDR3 loop spans 14 amino acids. CDR3 DNA: TGTGCCAGCAGCTTCCGGGAGAGGAACTATGGCTACACCTTC. Its protein product is CASSFRERNYGYTF.

This clone was detected once. The chain carries TRBV7-8 and TRBJ1-2, with a weak D call TRBD1 (6 bases). V dropped 4 bases and J dropped 5 bases, with 11 bases sitting between them. The CDR3 is made up of 13 amino acids. Germline assignment: CDR1 SGHVS and CDR2 FQNEAQ. CDR3 nucleotide sequence: TGTGCCAGCAGCTCCGGACAGCTGTATGGCTACACCTTC. Protein sequence: CASSSGQLYGYTF.

A remark on this clone: In the same sample, other DNA sequences code for this CDR3. The chain is built from TRBV7-8 and TRBJ1-1, with D perhaps TRBD1 (6 bases). The CDR3 sequence is 15 residues long. Looked up from germline, CDR1 is SGHVS and CDR2 is FQNEAQ. V was shortened by 5 bases and J by 1 base, with 14 bases between the two germline ends. This CDR3 reads CASSLSGTQNTEAFF. Here the CDR3 DNA reads TGTGCCAGCAGCCTATCCGGGACACAGAACACTGAAGCTTTCTTT.

V and J are TRBV2 and TRBJ1-2; the D gene is possibly TRBD1 (6 bases). With 8 bases removed from V and 8 bases from J, the gap between germline ends came to 21 bases. The CDR3 totals 14 residues. The germline gives CDR1 SNHLY, CDR2 FYNNEI. The CDR3 loop is CASVQTGRSLGYTF. DNA for the CDR3: TGTGCCAGCGTACAGACAGGCCGTTCCTTGGGCTACACCTTC. Full variable domain (outside the CDR3, taken from reference TRBV2 and TRBJ1-2): EPEVTQTPSHQVTQMGQEVILRCVPISNHLYFYWYRQILGQKVEFLVSFYNNEISEKSEIFDDQFSVERPDGSNFTLKIRSTKLEDSAMYFCASVQTGRSLGYTFGSGTRLTVV.

V gene TRBV12-5 combines with J gene TRBJ2-7; the match to TRBD1 covers 9 bases. With V trimmed by 0 bases and J by 4 bases, 1 base remained unmatched. The CDR3 runs 14 residues. Germline V gene sequence: CDR1 LGHNT, CDR2 FRNRAP. In DNA form, the CDR3 reads TGTGCTAGTGGTTTGGTACAGGGGGCTTACGAGCAGTACTTC. Translation gives CASGLVQGAYEQYF.

The gene calls are TRBV18 and TRBJ2-3; 7 positions agree with TRBD2. This CDR3 is built from 15 residues. Germline values: CDR1 KGHSH, CDR2 LQKENI. V gave up 8 bases and J gave up 6 bases; unmatched junction bases: 14. The CDR3 is CASVGSGDVRDTQYF. In DNA, the CDR3 is TGTGCCAGCGTAGGAAGCGGGGATGTCCGGGATACGCAGTATTTT.